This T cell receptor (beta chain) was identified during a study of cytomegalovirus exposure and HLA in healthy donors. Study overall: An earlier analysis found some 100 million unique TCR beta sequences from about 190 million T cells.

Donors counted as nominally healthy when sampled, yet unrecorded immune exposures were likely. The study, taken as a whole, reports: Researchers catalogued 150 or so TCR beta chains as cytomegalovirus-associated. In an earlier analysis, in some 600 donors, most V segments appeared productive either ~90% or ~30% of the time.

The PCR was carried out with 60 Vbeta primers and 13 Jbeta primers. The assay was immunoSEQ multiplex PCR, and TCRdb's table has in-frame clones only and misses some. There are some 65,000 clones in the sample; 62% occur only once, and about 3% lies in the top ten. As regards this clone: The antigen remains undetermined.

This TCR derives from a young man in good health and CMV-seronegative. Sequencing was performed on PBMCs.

CDR3 DNA sequence: TGTGCCAGCAGTAGACCGCCCAACGCGGGGTCACCCCTCCACTTT. Translating it yields CASSRPPNAGSPLHF. The genes are TRBV6-5 and TRBJ1-6; no firm D call. This CDR3 has 15 amino acids. Trimming stripped 5 bases from V and 10 bases from J, with 18 bases between. Per the germline V gene, CDR1 is MNHEY and CDR2 is SVGAGI.